The 8 T cell receptor beta chains in this list originate from one sample, sequenced in a study of T-cell reconstitution after alpha-beta-depleted transplantation in children. Construction of the TCRbeta library involved unique molecular identifiers. TCRdb reanalysed the PCR reads using MiXCR and keeps one entry per CDR3 protein. The sample lists about 590,000 distinct CDR3 sequences, 13% seen once, with over 2% in the top ten. Material: PBMCs, mostly from graft donor cells, obtained 360 days after TCRalphabeta/CD19-depleted stem cell transplant. The receptors were sampled from a male patient younger than 18 who had a stem cell transplant for acute myeloid leukemia, so the T cells may come from the graft donor.

V and J are TRBV11-2 and TRBJ2-3; weak D call: TRBD2 (6 bases). Germline CDR1 and CDR2: SGHAT and FQNNGV. Trimming shortened V by 5 bases and J by 2 bases, and 11 bases separated the two germline ends. There are 14 residues in the CDR3. The CDR3 DNA reads as TGTGCCAGCAGCAGCGGGTATTACACAGATACGCAGTATTTT. The encoded protein is CASSSGYYTDTQYF.

This clonotype has just one count. The chain joins TRBV19 to TRBJ2-2; TRBD1 matches 7 bases. With 7 bases clipped from V and 0 bases from J, the junction kept 8 bases outside the gene matches. CDR1 and CDR2 (germline): LNHDA, SQIVND (reference sequence). The CDR3 runs to 16 residues. The DNA for the CDR3 is TGTGCCAGTATTCCGAGACAGGGAGCGAACACCGGGGAGCTGTTTTTT. Its protein is CASIPRQGANTGELFF.

This clonotype was seen a handful of times. In DNA, the CDR3 is TGCGCCAGCAGCTTGGGTTCTAGCGGGAGGGGGTCCTCCACAGATACGCAGTATTTT. Amino acid sequence: CASSLGSSGRGSSTDTQYF. V gene TRBV5-1 combines with J gene TRBJ2-3, with 12 nucleotides matching TRBD2. Trimming at V came to 0 bases and at J to 2 bases, leaving 10 bases not matched to a gene. The CDR3 contains 19 residues. CDR1 and CDR2 (germline): SGHRS, YFSETQ.

This clonotype was observed a few times. V and J are TRBV30 and TRBJ2-6; no clear D. V lost 2 bases to trimming and J lost 5 bases, with 7 bases between them. The V gene's germline CDR1 is GTSNPN and CDR2 SVGIG (reference sequence). This CDR3 is 13 amino acids long. The CDR3 DNA reads as TGTGCCTGGAGTCCCACCTGGGCCAACGTCCTGACTTTC. The encoded protein is CAWSPTWANVLTF.

The rearrangement uses TRBV4-1 and TRBJ2-2; the match to TRBD1 covers 10 bases. The ends lost 4 bases at V and 2 bases at J; junction bases unmatched: 10. Germline V gene lookup returns CDR1 MGHRA and CDR2 YSYEKL. The CDR3 has 18 residues. Here the CDR3 reads CASSLRRDRGANTGELFF. The DNA for the CDR3 is TGCGCCAGCAGCCTTCGGAGGGACAGGGGTGCTAACACCGGGGAGCTGTTTTTT.

The chain combines TRBV5-1 with TRBJ1-2; D gene ambiguous. Trimming removed 0 bases from V and 4 bases from J, with 10 bases in between. The CDR3 contains 14 residues. Per germline, CDR1 SGHRS and CDR2 YFSETQ. DNA for the CDR3: TGCGCCAGCAGCTTGGGAAAGGGAGGCTATGGCTACACCTTC. Protein product: CASSLGKGGYGYTF. Using reference TRBV5-1 and TRBJ1-2 for the parts outside the CDR3, the full variable domain is KAGVTQTPRYLIKTRGQQVTLSCSPISGHRSVSWYQQTPGQGLQFLFEYFSETQRNKGNFPGRFSGRQFSNSRSEMNVSTLELGDSALYLCASSLGKGGYGYTFGSGTRLTVV.

This clonotype showed up many times. This sequence joins TRBV5-1 and TRBJ2-7, with D perhaps assigned TRBD1 or TRBD2 (5 bases each). The germline V and J ends were trimmed by 7 bases and 1 base, with 15 bases remaining between them. The CDR3 runs 14 residues. Germline V gene lookup returns CDR1 SGHRS and CDR2 YFSETQ. CDR3 in DNA: TGCGCCAGCGGGACGCTGGGCAGTTCCTACGAGCAGTACTTC. It yields the protein CASGTLGSSYEQYF.

This clonotype was seen a few times. This chain links TRBV11-3 with TRBJ2-1; perhaps TRBD2 as D (6 bases). Per germline, CDR1 SGHNT and CDR2 YENEEA. V lost 1 base and J lost 5, with 9 bases in between. CDR3 length: 14 amino acids. The CDR3 DNA reads as TGTGCCAGCAGCTTAGGCGGGACCCACAATGAGCAGTTCTTC. The encoded protein is CASSLGGTHNEQFF.